This T cell receptor (beta chain) was recovered during a study of beta chain features in type 1 diabetes. The investigators reverse transcribed all of the isolated RNA, so they sequenced expressed TCRB transcripts. Roughly 3.6 million reads was the average for naive, central memory and regulatory T cell samples. Produced via immunoSEQ multiplex PCR; TCRdb's table is partial and in-frame only. Of 450,000 to 600,000 clones detected, around 30% appear once; the ten largest clones hold around 0.065%. This clone showed up just a few times. The V and J ends lost 0 bases and 3 bases respectively, with 18 bases between them. The CDR3 consists of 16 residues. From germline, CDR1 is SQVTM and CDR2 ANQGSEA. The authors obtained over 95% purity in all sorted populations.

The V call is TRBV29-1, the J call TRBJ2-7, with D perhaps TRBD1 (6 bases). The sequence was obtained from a man aged 18-30 years in good health. Sequencing was performed on naive CD4+ T cells from blood. The CDR3 sequence is CSVEEWGQTGGYEQYF. In DNA form, the CDR3 reads TGCAGCGTTGAAGAATGGGGCCAGACAGGAGGCTACGAGCAGTACTTC.